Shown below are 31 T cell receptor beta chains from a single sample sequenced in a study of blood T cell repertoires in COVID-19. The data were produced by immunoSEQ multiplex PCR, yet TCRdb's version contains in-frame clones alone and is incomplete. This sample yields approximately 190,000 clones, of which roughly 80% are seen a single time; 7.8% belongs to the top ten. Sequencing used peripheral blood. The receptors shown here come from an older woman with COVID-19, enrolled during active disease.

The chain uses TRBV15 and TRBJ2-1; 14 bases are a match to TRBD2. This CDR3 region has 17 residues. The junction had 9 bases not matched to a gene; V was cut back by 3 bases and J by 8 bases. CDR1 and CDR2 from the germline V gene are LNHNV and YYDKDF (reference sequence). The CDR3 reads CATSSLTSGGAHHEQFF. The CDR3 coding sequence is TGTGCCACCAGCAGCCTGACTAGCGGGGGGGCCCATCATGAGCAGTTCTTC.

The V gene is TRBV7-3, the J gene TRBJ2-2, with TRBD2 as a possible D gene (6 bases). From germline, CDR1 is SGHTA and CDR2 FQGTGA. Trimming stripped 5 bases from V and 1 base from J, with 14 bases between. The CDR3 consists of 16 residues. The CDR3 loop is CASSPNGGENTGELFF. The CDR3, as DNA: TGTGCCAGCAGCCCAAACGGGGGAGAGAACACCGGGGAGCTGTTTTTT.

CDR3 nucleotides: TGTGCCAGTAGTATGACACACTCCGGGACAGGGGTCAGCGGGGAGCTGTTTTTT. Translating it yields CASSMTHSGTGVSGELFF. The chain uses TRBV19 and TRBJ2-2, with 10 bases matching TRBD1. The CDR3 length is 18 residues. V dropped 3 bases and J dropped 7; count of bases not matched to a gene: 14. The V gene's germline CDR1 is LNHDA and CDR2 SQIVND (reference sequence).

In nucleotides, the CDR3 is TGTGCCAGCAGCGTAGGGGGGAGGCGGAACACTGAAGCTTTCTTT. Protein sequence: CASSVGGRRNTEAFF. The chain recombines TRBV9 with TRBJ1-1, with D perhaps TRBD1 (5 bases). Per germline, CDR1 SGDLS and CDR2 YYNGEE. V shed 0 bases and J shed 1 base, with 10 bases lying between them. The CDR3 is made up of 15 amino acids.

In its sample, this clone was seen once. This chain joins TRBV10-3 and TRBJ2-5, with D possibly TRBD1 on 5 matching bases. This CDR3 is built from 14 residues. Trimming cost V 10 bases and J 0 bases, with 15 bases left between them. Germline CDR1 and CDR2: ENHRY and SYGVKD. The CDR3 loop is CATKSRGYQETQYF. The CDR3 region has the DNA TGTGCCACCAAGTCAAGGGGATACCAAGAGACCCAGTACTTC.

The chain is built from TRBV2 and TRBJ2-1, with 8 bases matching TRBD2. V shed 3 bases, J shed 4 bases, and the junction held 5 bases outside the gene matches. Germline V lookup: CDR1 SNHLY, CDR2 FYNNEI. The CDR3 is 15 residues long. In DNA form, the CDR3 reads TGTGCCAGCAGTGACTTGTCTAGCGGGTACAATGAGCAGTTCTTC. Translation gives CASSDLSSGYNEQFF.

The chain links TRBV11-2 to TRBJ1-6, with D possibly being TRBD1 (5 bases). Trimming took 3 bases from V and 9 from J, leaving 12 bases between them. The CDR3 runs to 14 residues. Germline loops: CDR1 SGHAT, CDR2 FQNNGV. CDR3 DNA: TGTGCCAGCAGCTTGAGAGGGGAGGTTTCACCCCTCCACTTT. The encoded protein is CASSLRGEVSPLHF.

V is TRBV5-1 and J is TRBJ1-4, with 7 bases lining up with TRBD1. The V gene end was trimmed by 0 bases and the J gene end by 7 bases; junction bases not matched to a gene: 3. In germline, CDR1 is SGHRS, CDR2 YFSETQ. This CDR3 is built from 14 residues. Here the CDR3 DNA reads TGCGCCAGCAGCTTGGGAGGGGGCGGTGAAAAACTGTTTTTT. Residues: CASSLGGGGEKLFF.

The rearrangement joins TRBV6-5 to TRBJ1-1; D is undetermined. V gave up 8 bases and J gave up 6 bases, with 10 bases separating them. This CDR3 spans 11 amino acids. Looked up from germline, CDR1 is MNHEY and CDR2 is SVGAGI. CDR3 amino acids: CASEQWAEAFF. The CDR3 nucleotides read TGTGCCAGCGAACAGTGGGCTGAAGCTTTCTTT.

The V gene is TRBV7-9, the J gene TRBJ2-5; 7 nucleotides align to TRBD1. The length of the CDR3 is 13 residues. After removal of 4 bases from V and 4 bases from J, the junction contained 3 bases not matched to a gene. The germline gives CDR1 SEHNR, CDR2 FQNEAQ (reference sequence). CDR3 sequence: CASSSGGVETQYF. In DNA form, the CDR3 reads TGTGCCAGCAGCTCAGGGGGTGTAGAGACCCAGTACTTC.

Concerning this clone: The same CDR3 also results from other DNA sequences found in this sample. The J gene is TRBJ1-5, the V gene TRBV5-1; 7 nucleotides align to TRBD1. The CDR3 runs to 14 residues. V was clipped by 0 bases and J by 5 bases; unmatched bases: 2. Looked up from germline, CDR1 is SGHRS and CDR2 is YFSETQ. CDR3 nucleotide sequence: TGCGCCAGCAGCTTGGGACAGGGTGATCAGCCCCAGCATTTT. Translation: CASSLGQGDQPQHF.

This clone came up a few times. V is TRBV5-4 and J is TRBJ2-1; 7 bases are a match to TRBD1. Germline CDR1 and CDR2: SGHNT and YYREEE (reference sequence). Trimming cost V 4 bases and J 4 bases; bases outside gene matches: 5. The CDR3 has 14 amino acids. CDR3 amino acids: CASSGQAGYNEQFF. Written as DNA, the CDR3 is TGTGCCAGCAGCGGACAGGCGGGTTACAATGAGCAGTTCTTC.

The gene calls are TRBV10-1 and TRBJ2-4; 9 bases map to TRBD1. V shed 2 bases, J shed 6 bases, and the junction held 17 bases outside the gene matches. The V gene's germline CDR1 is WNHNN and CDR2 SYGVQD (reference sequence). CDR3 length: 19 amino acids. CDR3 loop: CASSETEGQGYLGGNIQYF. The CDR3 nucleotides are TGCGCCAGCAGTGAGACGGAAGGACAGGGGTACTTGGGGGGAAACATTCAGTACTTC.

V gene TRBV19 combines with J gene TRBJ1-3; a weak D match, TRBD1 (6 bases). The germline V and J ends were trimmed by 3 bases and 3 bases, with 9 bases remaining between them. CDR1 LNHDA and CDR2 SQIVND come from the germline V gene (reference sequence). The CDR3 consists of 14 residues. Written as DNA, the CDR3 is TGTGCCAGTAGTATCACAGGGCGTGGAAACACCATATATTTT. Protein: CASSITGRGNTIYF. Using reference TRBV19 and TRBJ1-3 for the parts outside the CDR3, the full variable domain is DGGITQSPKYLFRKEGQNVTLSCEQNLNHDAMYWYRQDPGQGLRLIYYSQIVNDFQKGDIAEGYSVSREKKESFPLTVTSAQKNPTAFYLCASSITGRGNTIYFGEGSWLTVV.

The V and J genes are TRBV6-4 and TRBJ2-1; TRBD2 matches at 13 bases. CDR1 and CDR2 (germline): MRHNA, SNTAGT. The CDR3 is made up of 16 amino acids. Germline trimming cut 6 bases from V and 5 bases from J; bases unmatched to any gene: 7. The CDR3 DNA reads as TGTGCCAGCAGCGCCGGACTAGCGGGAGCCCACAATGAGCAGTTCTTC. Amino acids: CASSAGLAGAHNEQFF.

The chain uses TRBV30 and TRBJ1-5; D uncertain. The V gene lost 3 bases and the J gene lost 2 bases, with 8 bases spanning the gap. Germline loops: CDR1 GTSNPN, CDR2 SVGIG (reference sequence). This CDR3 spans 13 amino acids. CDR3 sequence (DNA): TGTGCCTGGAGCAATTCGGGCAATCAGCCCCAGCATTTT. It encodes CAWSNSGNQPQHF.

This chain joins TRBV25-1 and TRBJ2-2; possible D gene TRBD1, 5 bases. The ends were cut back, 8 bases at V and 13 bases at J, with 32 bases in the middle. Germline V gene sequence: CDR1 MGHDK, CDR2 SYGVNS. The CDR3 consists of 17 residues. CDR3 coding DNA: TGTGCCAGCTCTTCCTCTCATACGGCAGGGAAAAGGGCTTTGCTGTTTTTT. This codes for CASSSSHTAGKRALLFF.

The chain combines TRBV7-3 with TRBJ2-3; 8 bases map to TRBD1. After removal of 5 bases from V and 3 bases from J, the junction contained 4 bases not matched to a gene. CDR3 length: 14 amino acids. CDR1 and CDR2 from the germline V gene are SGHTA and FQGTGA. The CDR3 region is CASSPDRGTDTQYF. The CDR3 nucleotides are TGTGCCAGCAGCCCCGACAGGGGAACAGATACGCAGTATTTT.

CDR3 amino acids: CASSAALRGNTEAFF. CDR3 sequence (DNA): TGTGCCAGCAGCGCCGCTCTCAGGGGGAACACTGAAGCTTTCTTT. V usage is TRBV9 and J usage is TRBJ1-1, with D maybe TRBD1 (6 bases). Trimming took off 3 bases at V and 1 base at J, with 13 bases between the two ends. The CDR3 is made up of 15 amino acids. Germline-derived CDR1 and CDR2 are SGDLS and YYNGEE.

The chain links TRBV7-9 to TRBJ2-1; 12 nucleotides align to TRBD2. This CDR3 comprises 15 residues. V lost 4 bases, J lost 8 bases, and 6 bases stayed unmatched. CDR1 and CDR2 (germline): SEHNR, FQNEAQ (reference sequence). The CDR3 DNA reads TGTGCCAGCAGCTCGCTAGCGGGGGGGCCCCATGAGCAGTTCTTC. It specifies CASSSLAGGPHEQFF. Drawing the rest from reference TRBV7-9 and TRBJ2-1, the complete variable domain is DTGVSQNPRHKITKRGQNVTFRCDPISEHNRLYWYRQTLGQGPEFLTYFQNEAQLEKSRLLSDRFSAERPKGSFSTLEIQRTEQGDSAMYLCASSSLAGGPHEQFFGPGTRLTVL.

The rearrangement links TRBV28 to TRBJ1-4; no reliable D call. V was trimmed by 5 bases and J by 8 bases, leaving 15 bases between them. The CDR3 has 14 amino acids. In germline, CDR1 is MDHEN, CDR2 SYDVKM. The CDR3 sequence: CASSKRVVGEKLFF. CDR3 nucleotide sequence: TGTGCCAGCAGTAAGAGGGTAGTTGGGGAAAAACTGTTTTTT.

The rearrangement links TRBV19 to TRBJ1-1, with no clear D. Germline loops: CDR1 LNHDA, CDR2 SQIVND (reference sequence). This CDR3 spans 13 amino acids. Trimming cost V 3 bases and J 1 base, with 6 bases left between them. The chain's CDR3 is CASSISANTEAFF. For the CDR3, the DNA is TGTGCCAGTAGTATCAGCGCGAACACTGAAGCTTTCTTT.

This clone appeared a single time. CDR3 DNA sequence: TGTGCCAGCAGCGTAGTTAGGGACAGGGAAGCTTTCTTT. Translating it yields CASSVVRDREAFF. The chain recombines TRBV9 with TRBJ1-1; TRBD1 matches at 8 bases. This CDR3 has 13 residues. V gave up 0 bases and J gave up 8 bases; unmatched junction bases: 3. CDR1 is SGDLS and CDR2 is YYNGEE in the germline V gene. The whole variable domain, filled in from reference TRBV9 and TRBJ1-1, reads DSGVTQTPKHLITATGQRVTLRCSPRSGDLSVYWYQQSLDQGLQFLIQYYNGEERAKGNILERFSAQQFPDLHSELNLSSLELGDSALYFCASSVVRDREAFFGQGTRLTVV.

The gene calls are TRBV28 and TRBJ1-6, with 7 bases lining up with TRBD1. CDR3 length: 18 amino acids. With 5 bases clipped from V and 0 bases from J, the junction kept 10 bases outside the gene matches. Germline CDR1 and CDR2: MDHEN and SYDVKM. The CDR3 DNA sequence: TGTGCCAGCAGTCCCCCGGACAGGTTCAGCTCCTATAATTCACCCCTCCACTTT. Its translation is CASSPPDRFSSYNSPLHF.

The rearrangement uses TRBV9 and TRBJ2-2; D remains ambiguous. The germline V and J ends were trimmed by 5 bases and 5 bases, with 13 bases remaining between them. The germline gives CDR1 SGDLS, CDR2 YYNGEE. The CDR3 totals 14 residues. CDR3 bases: TGTGCCAGCAGTCTAAGCGAGGAGACCGGGGAGCTGTTTTTT. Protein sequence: CASSLSEETGELFF.

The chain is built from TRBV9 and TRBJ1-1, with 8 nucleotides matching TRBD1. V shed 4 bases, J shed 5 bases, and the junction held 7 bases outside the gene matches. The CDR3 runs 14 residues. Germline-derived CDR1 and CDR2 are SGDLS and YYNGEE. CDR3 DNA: TGTGCCAGCAGCTTTCGGACAGGGAGTACTGAAGCTTTCTTT. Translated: CASSFRTGSTEAFF.

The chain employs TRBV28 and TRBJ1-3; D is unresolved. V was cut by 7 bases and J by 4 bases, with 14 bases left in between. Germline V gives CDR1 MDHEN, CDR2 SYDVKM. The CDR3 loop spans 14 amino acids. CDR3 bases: TGTGCCAGCACCAGACGGAGCGGGGGAAACACCATATATTTT. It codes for CASTRRSGGNTIYF.

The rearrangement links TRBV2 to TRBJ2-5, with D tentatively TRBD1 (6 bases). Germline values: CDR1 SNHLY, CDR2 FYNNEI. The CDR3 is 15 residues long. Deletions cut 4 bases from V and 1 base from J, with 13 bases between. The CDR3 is CASSGGGDIQETQYF. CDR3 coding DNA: TGTGCCAGCAGTGGGGGTGGGGACATCCAAGAGACCCAGTACTTC.

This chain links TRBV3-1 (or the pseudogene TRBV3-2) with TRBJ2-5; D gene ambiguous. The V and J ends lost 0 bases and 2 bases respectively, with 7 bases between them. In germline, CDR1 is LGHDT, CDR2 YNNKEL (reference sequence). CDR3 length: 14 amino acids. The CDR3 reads CASSQDLQQETQYF. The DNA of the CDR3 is TGTGCCAGCAGCCAAGATTTACAGCAAGAGACCCAGTACTTC.

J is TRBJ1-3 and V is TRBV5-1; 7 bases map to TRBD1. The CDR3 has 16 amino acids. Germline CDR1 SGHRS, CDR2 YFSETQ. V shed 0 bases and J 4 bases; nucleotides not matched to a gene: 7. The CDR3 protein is CASSLGGGAKGNTIYF. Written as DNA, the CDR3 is TGCGCCAGCAGCTTGGGAGGGGGCGCGAAAGGAAACACCATATATTTT.

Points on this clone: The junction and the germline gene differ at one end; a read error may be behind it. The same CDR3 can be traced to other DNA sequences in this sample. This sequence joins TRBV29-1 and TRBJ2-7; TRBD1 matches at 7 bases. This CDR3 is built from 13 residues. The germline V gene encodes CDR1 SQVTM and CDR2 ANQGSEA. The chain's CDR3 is CSVEGQGAYEQYF. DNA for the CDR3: TGCAGCGTGGAAGGGCAGGGGGCCTACGAGCAGTACTTC.